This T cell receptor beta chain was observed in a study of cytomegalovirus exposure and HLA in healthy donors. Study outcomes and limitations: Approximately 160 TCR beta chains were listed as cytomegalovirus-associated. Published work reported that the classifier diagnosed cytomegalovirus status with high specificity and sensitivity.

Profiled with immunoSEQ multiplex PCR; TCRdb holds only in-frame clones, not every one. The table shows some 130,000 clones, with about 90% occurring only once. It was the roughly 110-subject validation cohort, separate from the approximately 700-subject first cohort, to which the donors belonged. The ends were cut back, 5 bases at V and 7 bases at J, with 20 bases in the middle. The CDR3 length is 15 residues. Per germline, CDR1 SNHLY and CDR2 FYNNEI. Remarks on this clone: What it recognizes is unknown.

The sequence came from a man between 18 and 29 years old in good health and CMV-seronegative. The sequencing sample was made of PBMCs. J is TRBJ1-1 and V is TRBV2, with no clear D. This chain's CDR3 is CASSSLRGLLGEAFF. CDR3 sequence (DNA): TGTGCCAGCAGTTCCCTACGTGGGCTACTCGGTGAAGCTTTCTTT.